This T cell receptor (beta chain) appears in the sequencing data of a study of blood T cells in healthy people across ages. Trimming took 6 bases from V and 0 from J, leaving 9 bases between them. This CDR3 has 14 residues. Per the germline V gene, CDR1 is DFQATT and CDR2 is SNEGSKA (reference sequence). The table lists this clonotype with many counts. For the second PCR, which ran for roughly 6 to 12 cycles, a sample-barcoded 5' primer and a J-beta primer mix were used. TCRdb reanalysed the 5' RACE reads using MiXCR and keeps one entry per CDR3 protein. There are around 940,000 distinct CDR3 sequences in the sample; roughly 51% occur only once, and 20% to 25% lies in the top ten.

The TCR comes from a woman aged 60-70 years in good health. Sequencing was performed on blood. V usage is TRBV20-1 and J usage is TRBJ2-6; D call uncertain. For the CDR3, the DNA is TGCAGTGCAAGACCAAGCTCTGGGGCCAACGTCCTGACTTTC. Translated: CSARPSSGANVLTF.